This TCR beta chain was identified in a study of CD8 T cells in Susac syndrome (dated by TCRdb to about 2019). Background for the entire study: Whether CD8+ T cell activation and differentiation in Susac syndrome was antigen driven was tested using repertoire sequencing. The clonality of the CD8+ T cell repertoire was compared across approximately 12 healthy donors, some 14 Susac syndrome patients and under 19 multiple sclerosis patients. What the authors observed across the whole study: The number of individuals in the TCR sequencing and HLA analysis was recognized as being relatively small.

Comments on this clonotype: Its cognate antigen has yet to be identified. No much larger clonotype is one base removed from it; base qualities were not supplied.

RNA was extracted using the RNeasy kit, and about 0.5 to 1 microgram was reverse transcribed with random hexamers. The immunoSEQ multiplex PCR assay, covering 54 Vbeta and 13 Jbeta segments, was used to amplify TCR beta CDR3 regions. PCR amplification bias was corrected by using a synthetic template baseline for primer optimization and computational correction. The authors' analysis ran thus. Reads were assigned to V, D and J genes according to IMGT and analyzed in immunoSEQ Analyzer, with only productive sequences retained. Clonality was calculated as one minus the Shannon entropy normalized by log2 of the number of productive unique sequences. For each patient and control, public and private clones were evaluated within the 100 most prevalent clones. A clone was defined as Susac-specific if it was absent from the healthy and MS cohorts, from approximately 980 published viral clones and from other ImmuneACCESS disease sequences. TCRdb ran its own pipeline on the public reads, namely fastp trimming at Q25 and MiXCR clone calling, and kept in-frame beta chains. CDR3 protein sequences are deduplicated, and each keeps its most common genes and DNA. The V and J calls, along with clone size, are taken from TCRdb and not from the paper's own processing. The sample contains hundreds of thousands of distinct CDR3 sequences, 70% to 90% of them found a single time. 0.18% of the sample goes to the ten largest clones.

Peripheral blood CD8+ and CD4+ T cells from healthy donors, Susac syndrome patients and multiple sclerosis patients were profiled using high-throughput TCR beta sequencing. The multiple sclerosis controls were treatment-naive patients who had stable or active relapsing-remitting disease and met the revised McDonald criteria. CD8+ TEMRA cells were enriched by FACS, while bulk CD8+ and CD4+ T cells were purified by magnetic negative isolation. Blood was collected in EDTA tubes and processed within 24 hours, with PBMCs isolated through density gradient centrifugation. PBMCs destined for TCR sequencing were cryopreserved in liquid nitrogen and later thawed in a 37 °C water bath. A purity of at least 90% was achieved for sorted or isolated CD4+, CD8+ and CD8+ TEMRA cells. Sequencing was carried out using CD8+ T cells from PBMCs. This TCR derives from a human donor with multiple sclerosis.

Here the CDR3 is given as CASSLGRETSYNEQFF. The DNA sequence is as follows: TGTGCCAGCAGTTTAGGTCGAGAGACCTCCTACAATGAGCAGTTCTTC. This sequence uses TRBV12-3 or TRBV12-4 and TRBJ2-1, with the D gene not confidently named. Between the V and J ends, shortened by 1 base and 0 bases respectively, the junction contains 10 bases. The CDR3 sequence holds 16 residues, the cysteine and phenylalanine included. Of all the DNA, just the CDR3 is kept, 48 bases in frame from base 1.